A single sample is the source of the 19 T cell receptor beta chains below, sequenced in a study of radiation and T cells in renal cell carcinoma. The time point: baseline pretreatment blood. Treatment in this sample: 15 Gy SBRT to primary tumor, nephrectomy 4 weeks later. TCRdb's copy holds only in-frame clones and misses some; the assay was immunoSEQ multiplex PCR. The sample carries 150,000 or so clones, about 88% recorded once. Source: blood, taken from a patient whose treatment included radiotherapy and nephrectomy. The receptor source for this set is an older woman with renal cell carcinoma.

In this sample, this clone turned up a few times. The chain is built from TRBV30 and TRBJ1-1; D possibly corresponds to TRBD1 (5 bases). This CDR3 contains 12 residues. Looked up from germline, CDR1 is GTSNPN and CDR2 is SVGIG (reference sequence). Trimming removed 8 bases from V and 1 base from J, with 11 bases in between. In DNA form, the CDR3 reads TGTGCCAAGGGAGGGACGAACACTGAAGCTTTCTTT. Protein sequence: CAKGGTNTEAFF.

This chain connects TRBV7-6 to TRBJ1-5, with D hard to call. V dropped 0 bases and J dropped 2 bases, with 8 bases sitting between them. This CDR3 has 15 amino acids. CDR1 is SGHVS and CDR2 is FNYEAQ in the germline V gene. CDR3 amino acids: CASSLAAGRNQPQHF. In nucleotides, the CDR3 is TGTGCCAGCAGCTTAGCGGCAGGCCGCAATCAGCCCCAGCATTTT.

Written as DNA, the CDR3 is TGTGCCATCAGTGATGGCCCCCTGAACTATGGCTACACCTTC. Its protein product is CAISDGPLNYGYTF. The chain combines TRBV10-3 with TRBJ1-2; no clear D gene. V dropped 3 bases and J dropped 2 bases, with 10 bases sitting between them. The V gene's germline CDR1 is ENHRY and CDR2 SYGVKD. This CDR3 has 14 residues.

With respect to this clone: At the DNA level, this CDR3 is encoded by other sequences in the same sample as well. This rearrangement joins TRBV29-1 to TRBJ2-7, with D perhaps TRBD1 or TRBD2 (5 bases each). In germline, CDR1 is SQVTM, CDR2 ANQGSEA. The ends were cut back, 4 bases at V and 3 bases at J, with 10 bases in the middle. CDR3 length equals 12 residues. Written as DNA, the CDR3 is TGCAGCGTTGGGGCAGGGAGCTACGAGCAGTACTTC. Its translation is CSVGAGSYEQYF.

This chain connects TRBV14 to TRBJ2-3; perhaps TRBD2 as D (6 bases). Trimming removed 1 base at V and 1 base at J, with 15 bases between. CDR1 and CDR2 (germline): SGHDN, FVKESK. CDR3 length: 17 residues. The CDR3 nucleotides read TGTGCCAGCAGCCAAGTCCAAGGAGGGGTCGGCACAGATACGCAGTATTTT. Encoded protein: CASSQVQGGVGTDTQYF.

The chain joins TRBV11-3 to TRBJ2-2; D ambiguous. CDR3 length: 12 residues. V gave up 5 bases and J gave up 4 bases, with 5 bases separating them. Germline CDR1 and CDR2: SGHNT and YENEEA. For the CDR3, the DNA is TGTGCCAGCAGCAAACCCACCGGGGAGCTGTTTTTT. Translating it yields CASSKPTGELFF.

The V call is TRBV5-1, the J call TRBJ2-3, with TRBD2 matching over 7 bases. Losses at the gene ends were 1 base for V and 4 bases for J; bases not matched to a gene: 9. The CDR3 loop spans 16 amino acids. CDR1 and CDR2 from the germline V gene are SGHRS and YFSETQ. The CDR3 coding sequence is TGCGCCAGCAGCTTGTTGTCGACTAGCTTTTCAGATACGCAGTATTTT. Its protein is CASSLLSTSFSDTQYF.

The rearrangement uses TRBV9 and TRBJ2-1; 11 bases align to TRBD2. Trimming removed 5 bases from V and 0 bases from J; junction bases left unmatched: 7. The germline V gene encodes CDR1 SGDLS and CDR2 YYNGEE. This CDR3 spans 17 amino acids. Here the CDR3 DNA reads TGTGCCAGCAGTGATACTAGCGGGGGAAGCTCCTACAATGAGCAGTTCTTC. It specifies CASSDTSGGSSYNEQFF.

This chain uses TRBV2 with TRBJ1-4; D not resolved. CDR3 size: 14 residues. Per the germline V gene, CDR1 is SNHLY and CDR2 is FYNNEI. V lost 6 bases, J lost 0 bases, and 8 bases lay in between. Written as DNA, the CDR3 is TGTGCCAGCAGCTCAATTCCAACTAATGAAAAACTGTTTTTT. It is translated as CASSSIPTNEKLFF.

The V and J genes are TRBV27 and TRBJ2-7; D unclear. With 6 bases removed from V and 5 bases from J, the gap between germline ends came to 17 bases. Germline V gives CDR1 MNHEY, CDR2 SMNVEV (reference sequence). The CDR3 length is 14 residues. CDR3 in DNA: TGTGCCAGCAGGCGGACGGCTTATCGGGACGAGCAGTACTTC. Translated, it gives CASRRTAYRDEQYF.

V and J are TRBV6-5 and TRBJ2-7; the D is unclear. The V and J ends lost 5 bases and 3 bases respectively, with 14 bases between them. The CDR3 runs 14 residues. Germline values: CDR1 MNHEY, CDR2 SVGAGI. Here the CDR3 reads CASSPAPTLYEQYF. The CDR3 DNA reads as TGTGCCAGCAGTCCGGCTCCTACACTCTACGAGCAGTACTTC.

V is TRBV2 and J is TRBJ2-7; D not resolved. This CDR3 region has 13 residues. Trimming removed 6 bases from V and 6 bases from J, with 15 bases in between. CDR1 is SNHLY and CDR2 is FYNNEI in the germline V gene. The CDR3 coding sequence is TGTGCCAGCAGCGCCTTGATCGGCACCGAGCAGTACTTC. Translated, it gives CASSALIGTEQYF.

V gene TRBV15 combines with J gene TRBJ1-2; D is unresolved. The CDR3 extends over 14 amino acids. Germline lookup yields CDR1 LNHNV and CDR2 YYDKDF (reference sequence). Deletions cut 1 base from V and 3 bases from J, with 9 bases between. CDR3 region: CATSRAELYYGYTF. DNA for the CDR3: TGTGCCACCAGCAGAGCGGAACTATACTATGGCTACACCTTC.

The chain carries TRBV5-4 and TRBJ1-3; maybe TRBD1 (5 bases). The V gene's germline CDR1 is SGHNT and CDR2 YYREEE (reference sequence). The CDR3 runs to 14 residues. V lost 1 base and J 0 bases, leaving 5 bases between the germline ends. CDR3 sequence reads: CASSLTGSGNTIYF. The CDR3 DNA sequence: TGTGCCAGCAGCTTGACAGGCTCTGGAAACACCATATATTTT.

V gene TRBV6-1 combines with J gene TRBJ2-5; the D gene is possibly TRBD1 (6 bases). The J call is uncertain, as TRBJ2-7 better fits the DNA end. Germline CDR1 MNHNS, CDR2 SASEGT. The CDR3 consists of 14 residues. The CDR3 region is CASTRDIQSYEQYF. CDR3 nucleotides: TGTGCCAGCACTCGGGACATCCAATCCTACGAGCAGTACTTC.

The chain joins TRBV28 to TRBJ1-2; D call uncertain. Germline-derived CDR1 and CDR2 are MDHEN and SYDVKM. V dropped 3 bases and J dropped 5 bases, with 7 bases sitting between them. The length of the CDR3 is 12 residues. CDR3 loop: CASSFLFYGYTF. Written as DNA, the CDR3 is TGTGCCAGCAGTTTCCTCTTTTATGGCTACACCTTC.

The chain is built from TRBV15 and TRBJ2-5; 7 nucleotides match TRBD2. The CDR3 extends over 15 amino acids. Unmatched junction bases numbered 5, after V lost 1 base and J lost 3 bases. The germline CDR1 and CDR2 sequences are LNHNV and YYDKDF (reference sequence). CDR3 coding DNA: TGTGCCACCAGCAGAGGAACTAGCGCTGAAGAGACCCAGTACTTC. Its translation: CATSRGTSAEETQYF.

CDR3 residues: CASSQAADSGNTIYF. The CDR3 DNA sequence: TGTGCCAGCAGCCAAGCTGCGGACTCTGGAAACACCATATATTTT. V gene TRBV4-2 combines with J gene TRBJ1-3; no reliable D call. The CDR3 extends over 15 amino acids. The V and J ends lost 1 base and 0 bases respectively, with 7 bases between them. CDR1 is LGHNA, CDR2 YNFKEQ, per germline.

This clone was seen once. The chain links TRBV5-3 to TRBJ2-3, with TRBD2 matching over 9 bases. TRBV5-3 is an open reading frame, and its role is uncertain. V was pared by 4 bases and J by 3 bases, with 9 bases of the junction left unmatched. The CDR3 is made up of 16 amino acids. The CDR3 sequence is CARSGTLSGGTDTQYF. CDR3 nucleotides: TGTGCCAGAAGCGGGACGCTCAGCGGGGGGACAGATACGCAGTATTTT.